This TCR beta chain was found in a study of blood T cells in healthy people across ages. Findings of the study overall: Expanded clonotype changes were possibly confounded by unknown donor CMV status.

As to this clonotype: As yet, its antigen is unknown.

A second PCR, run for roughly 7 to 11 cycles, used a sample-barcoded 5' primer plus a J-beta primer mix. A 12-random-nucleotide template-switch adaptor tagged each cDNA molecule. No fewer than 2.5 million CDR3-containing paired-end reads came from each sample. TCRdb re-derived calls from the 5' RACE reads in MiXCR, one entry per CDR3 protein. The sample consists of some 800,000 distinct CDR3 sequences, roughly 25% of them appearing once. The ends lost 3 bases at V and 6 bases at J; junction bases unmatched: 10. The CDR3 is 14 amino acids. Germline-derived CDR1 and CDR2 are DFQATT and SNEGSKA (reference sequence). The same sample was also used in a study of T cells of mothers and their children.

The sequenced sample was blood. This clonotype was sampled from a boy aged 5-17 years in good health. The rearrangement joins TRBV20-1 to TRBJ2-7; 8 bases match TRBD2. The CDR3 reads CSASPAGAVGEQYF. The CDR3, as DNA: TGCAGTGCTAGCCCAGCGGGAGCCGTGGGCGAGCAGTACTTC.